A single sample is the source of the 5 T cell receptor beta chains below, sequenced in a study of blood T cell repertoires in COVID-19. Clones were read by immunoSEQ multiplex PCR, and TCRdb kept only the in-frame ones, dropping some. The sample holds under 300,000 clones, approximately 85% seen once. The specimen sequenced was PBMCs or T cells enriched from blood (not recorded which). These receptor sequences come from a woman aged 50 to 60 who had recovered from COVID-19.

This clone was seen only once. V and J are TRBV5-6 and TRBJ1-4; unclear D gene. The CDR3 runs 12 residues. Trimming took 4 bases from V and 6 from J, leaving 7 bases between them. Germline values: CDR1 SGHDT, CDR2 YYEEEE. CDR3: CASSLLDEKLFF. CDR3 sequence (DNA): TGTGCCAGCAGCCTATTAGATGAAAAACTGTTTTTT.

Many counts were recorded for this clone. The rearrangement joins TRBV6-5 to TRBJ2-2; 7 nucleotides align to TRBD2. CDR3 length: 15 residues. CDR1 MNHEY and CDR2 SVGAGI come from the germline V gene. V gave up 0 bases and J gave up 8 bases; unmatched junction bases: 6. In nucleotides, the CDR3 is TGTGCCAGCAGTTACTCCCTCGGGCGGGAGGGGGAGCTGTTTTTT. Translating gives CASSYSLGREGELFF.

This clone was counted a single time. The chain uses TRBV5-1 and TRBJ2-2; 7 bases are a match to TRBD1. With V trimmed by 3 bases and J by 1 base, 3 bases remained unmatched. There are 15 residues in the CDR3. Germline assignment: CDR1 SGHRS and CDR2 YFSETQ. The DNA of the CDR3 is TGCGCCAGCAGCTGGGGACAGAGGAACACCGGGGAGCTGTTTTTT. Its protein is CASSWGQRNTGELFF.

The V and J genes are TRBV28 and TRBJ2-1; D is unclear. CDR1 and CDR2 (germline): MDHEN, SYDVKM. The V gene lost 3 bases and the J gene lost 8 bases, with 14 bases spanning the gap. The CDR3 consists of 14 residues. The CDR3 sequence: CASSLEHLYYEQFF. CDR3 nucleotide sequence: TGTGCCAGCAGTTTGGAGCATCTATACTATGAGCAGTTCTTC.

The chain carries TRBV12-3 or TRBV12-4 and TRBJ1-1; no clear D. Trimming took 3 bases from V and 4 from J, leaving 9 bases between them. The CDR3 totals 13 residues. DNA for the CDR3: TGTGCCAGCAGTTTTTCATCCGGCACTGAAGCTTTCTTT. Protein sequence: CASSFSSGTEAFF.